The 32 T cell receptor beta chains listed next were all sequenced from one sample in a study of beta chain features in type 1 diabetes. All of the isolated RNA was reverse transcribed, so expressed TCRB transcripts were sequenced. Clones were sequenced by immunoSEQ multiplex PCR, and TCRdb holds only the in-frame ones, with some missing. The table records around 500,000 clones, approximately 10% of them present only once. Sequencing was performed on naive CD4+ T cells from blood. Source of these receptors: a woman aged 18-29 years in good health.

This clone appeared a few times. This specimen includes other DNA sequences encoding the same CDR3. The rearrangement links TRBV10-3 to TRBJ2-7; D is possibly TRBD1 or TRBD2 (5 bases each). CDR3 length: 12 residues. Germline V gene sequence: CDR1 ENHRY, CDR2 SYGVKD. V lost 3 bases and J 6 bases, leaving 9 bases between the germline ends. DNA of the CDR3: TGTGCCATCAGTGAATCGGGGCTCGAGCAGTACGTC. This codes for CAISESGLEQYV.

This clone was seen a few times. The chain joins TRBV5-1 to TRBJ2-7; 8 bases are a match to TRBD1. Germline CDR1 and CDR2: SGHRS and YFSETQ. Unmatched junction bases numbered 8, after V lost 2 bases and J lost 4 bases. The CDR3 has 15 amino acids. The CDR3 here is CASSFRPGGEYEQYV. As DNA, the CDR3 is TGCGCCAGCAGCTTTAGGCCAGGGGGCGAGTACGAGCAGTACGTC.

This clone was seen a few times. Germline is not matched at one junction end, which may reflect a read error. The rearrangement links TRBV4-3 to TRBJ1-1; D remains ambiguous. Germline CDR1 reads LGHNA; CDR2 reads YSLEER. This CDR3 has 13 amino acids. The CDR3 region has the DNA TGCGCCAGCAGCCAAGTTGGGGTAGAGGCTGCCAAATTT. Its protein product is CASSQVGVEAAKF.

This clone was detected a few times. The J gene is TRBJ1-4, the V gene TRBV27, with D possibly matching TRBD1 (5 bases). Trimming stripped 5 bases from V and 3 bases from J, with 10 bases between. This CDR3 has 14 residues. Germline V CDR1 and CDR2: MNHEY, SMNVEV (reference sequence). The CDR3 loop is CASSPQGSNEKLFF. CDR3 nucleotide sequence: TGTGCCAGCAGTCCCCAGGGATCTAATGAAAAACTGTTTTTT. The full variable domain, with the rest looked up from reference TRBV27 and TRBJ1-4, is EAQVTQNPRYLITVTGKKLTVTCSQNMNHEYMSWYRQDPGLGLRQIYYSMNVEVTDKGDVPEGYKVSRKEKRNFPLILESPSPNQTSLYFCASSPQGSNEKLFFGSGTQLSVL.

The chain uses TRBV28 and TRBJ2-7, with D possibly matching TRBD1 (5 bases). Germline V gene sequence: CDR1 MDHEN, CDR2 SYDVKM. The length of the CDR3 is 12 residues. Trimming left V 8 bases short and J 1 base short, with 9 bases between. The CDR3 loop reads CASGRVSYEQYF. The CDR3, as DNA: TGTGCCAGCGGCAGGGTATCCTACGAGCAGTACTTC.

In this sample, this clone turned up a few times. The sample holds other DNA sequences that translate to the same CDR3. This sequence joins TRBV7-6 and TRBJ2-5, with D perhaps TRBD1 (7 bases). CDR1 is SGHVS and CDR2 is FNYEAQ in the germline V gene. The CDR3 loop spans 17 amino acids. With 1 base removed from V and 4 bases from J, the gap between germline ends came to 19 bases. The CDR3 nucleotides are TGTGCCAGCAGCTTAGTGGTTCGGCAGGGGGGTACAGAGACCCAGTACTTC. Its protein product is CASSLVVRQGGTETQYF.

This clone was recorded a few times. The chain has TRBV9 and TRBJ2-7, with D perhaps matching TRBD1 or TRBD2 (5 bases each). The CDR3 loop spans 11 amino acids. V lost 3 bases and J 7 bases, leaving 8 bases between the germline ends. The germline CDR1 and CDR2 sequences are SGDLS and YYNGEE. The CDR3 DNA reads TGTGCCAGCAGCGGGGGACCGGAGCAGTACTTC. This sequence encodes CASSGGPEQYF. The entire variable domain, with the rest obtained from reference TRBV9 and TRBJ2-7, is as follows: DSGVTQTPKHLITATGQRVTLRCSPRSGDLSVYWYQQSLDQGLQFLIQYYNGEERAKGNILERFSAQQFPDLHSELNLSSLELGDSALYFCASSGGPEQYFGPGTRLTVT.

This chain connects TRBV29-1 to TRBJ2-7; maybe TRBD2 (5 bases). Germline CDR1 and CDR2: SQVTM and ANQGSEA. Trimming took 4 bases from V and 1 from J, leaving 8 bases between them. There are 12 residues in the CDR3. CDR3 in amino acids: CSVGGVSYEQYF. DNA for the CDR3: TGCAGCGTTGGGGGAGTATCCTACGAGCAGTACTTC.

The rearrangement uses TRBV5-1 and TRBJ1-2; D is perhaps TRBD1 (6 bases). V was cut by 0 bases and J by 3 bases, with 9 bases left in between. In germline, CDR1 is SGHRS, CDR2 YFSETQ. The CDR3 sequence is 14 residues long. CDR3 protein: CASSLDRADYGYTF. The CDR3 DNA is TGCGCCAGCAGCTTGGACAGGGCGGACTATGGCTACACCTTC.

The chain recombines TRBV2 with TRBJ1-2; D may be TRBD1 (6 bases). The CDR3 sequence is 13 residues long. The V gene's germline CDR1 is SNHLY and CDR2 FYNNEI. Trimming stripped 10 bases from V and 6 bases from J, with 18 bases between. The CDR3 loop reads CATRYREVDGYTF. CDR3 in DNA: TGTGCCACGCGATACAGGGAGGTTGATGGCTACACCTTC. Based on the CDR3 plus reference TRBV2 and TRBJ1-2, the full variable domain is EPEVTQTPSHQVTQMGQEVILRCVPISNHLYFYWYRQILGQKVEFLVSFYNNEISEKSEIFDDQFSVERPDGSNFTLKIRSTKLEDSAMYFCATRYREVDGYTFGSGTRLTVV.

This clone was detected a few times. The chain combines TRBV18 with TRBJ2-3; D uncertain. V gave up 5 bases and J gave up 0 bases, with 3 bases separating them. The V gene's germline CDR1 is KGHSH and CDR2 LQKENI. This CDR3 contains 12 residues. CDR3 in DNA: TGTGCCAGCTCAGCTAGCACAGATACGCAGTATTTT. It is translated as CASSASTDTQYF. Filled out from reference TRBV18 and TRBJ2-3, the complete variable domain reads NAGVMQNPRHLVRRRGQEARLRCSPMKGHSHVYWYRQLPEEGLKFMVYLQKENIIDESGMPKERFSAEFPKEGPSILRIQQVVRGDSAAYFCASSASTDTQYFGPGTRLTVL.

This clone was seen a few times. The genes are TRBV28 and TRBJ2-1; D call uncertain. V lost 6 bases and J lost 10, with 10 bases in between. The CDR3 extends over 11 amino acids. The germline CDR1 and CDR2 sequences are MDHEN and SYDVKM. CDR3 nucleotides: TGTGCCAGCAGGCAAGTTTACGAGCAGTTCTTC. Translation: CASRQVYEQFF.

The rearrangement joins TRBV5-4 to TRBJ2-2; D is undetermined. This CDR3 contains 15 residues. The germline CDR1 and CDR2 sequences are SGHNT and YYREEE (reference sequence). Trimming stripped 4 bases from V and 0 bases from J, with 10 bases between. The CDR3 loop is CASSRLTANTGELFF. The CDR3 coding sequence is TGTGCCAGCAGCCGCCTAACGGCGAACACCGGGGAGCTGTTTTTT.

This rearrangement joins TRBV9 to TRBJ1-6; 7 nucleotides align to TRBD1. CDR3 length equals 13 residues. The ends lost 0 bases at V and 10 bases at J; junction bases unmatched: 1. Looked up from germline, CDR1 is SGDLS and CDR2 is YYNGEE. The CDR3 DNA follows: TGTGCCAGCAGCGTAGTACAGGGGTCACCCCTCCACTTT. Its translation is CASSVVQGSPLHF.

The chain recombines TRBV6-5 with TRBJ2-1, with D perhaps given as TRBD1 or TRBD2 (5 bases each). In germline, CDR1 is MNHEY, CDR2 SVGAGI. This CDR3 contains 14 residues. V was shortened by 5 bases and J by 8 bases, with 16 bases between the two germline ends. In nucleotides, the CDR3 is TGTGCCAGCAGTCCCGGGACCAAAGTAGATGAGCAGTTCTTC. This gives the protein CASSPGTKVDEQFF.

This clone has more than one count but fewer than ten. The chain combines TRBV9 with TRBJ1-6; TRBD1 is a possible D gene (5 bases). CDR3 length: 15 residues. Between the trimmed V and J ends, which lost 3 bases and 7 bases, there was a span of 14 bases. CDR1 and CDR2 from the germline V gene are SGDLS and YYNGEE. The DNA of the CDR3 is TGTGCCAGCAGCGCGGCGACAGCGGGGAATTCACCCCTCCACTTT. Protein sequence: CASSAATAGNSPLHF.

J is TRBJ1-5 and V is TRBV5-1, with D possibly matching TRBD1 (6 bases). Germline V CDR1 and CDR2: SGHRS, YFSETQ. V lost 0 bases to trimming and J lost 6 bases, with 10 bases between them. This CDR3 has 14 residues. The CDR3 sequence: CASSLDGGGQPQHF. DNA of the CDR3: TGCGCCAGCAGCTTGGACGGGGGCGGTCAGCCCCAGCATTTT.

This clone has just a few counts. Because it lacks the conserved phenylalanine or tryptophan at the end, this CDR3 is likely a read error. It is unclear where the CDR3 begins or ends on the DNA, so no DNA is shown, and the CDR3 is as TCRdb lists it. The chain is built from TRBV20-1 and TRBJ2-7; the D segment call TRBD2 is taken from the table without a DNA check. Germline loops: CDR1 DFQATT, CDR2 SNEGSKA (reference sequence). The CDR3 adds up to 11 amino acids, both ends counted. The CDR3 reads CSARDGDLTLS.

This clone was seen a handful of times. This chain uses TRBV19 with TRBJ2-3; possibly TRBD1 for D (6 bases). The CDR3 totals 16 residues. The V end lost 5 bases, the J end lost 3 bases, and 18 bases lay between the germline ends. Germline V gene lookup returns CDR1 LNHDA and CDR2 SQIVND (reference sequence). CDR3 loop: CASSPRAAGETDTQYF. The CDR3 coding sequence is TGTGCCAGTAGTCCCCGGGCGGCAGGGGAAACAGATACGCAGTATTTT.

This rearrangement joins TRBV5-1 to TRBJ2-1, with TRBD2 matching 12 bases. Germline V gives CDR1 SGHRS, CDR2 YFSETQ. The CDR3 totals 14 residues. The V segment lost 4 bases and the J segment 7 bases; nucleotides outside the gene matches: 3. The CDR3 nucleotides are TGCGCCAGCAGCCGTGGACTAGCGGGGAATGAGCAGTTCTTC. Encoded protein: CASSRGLAGNEQFF.

The genes are TRBV9 and TRBJ2-1; D unresolved. CDR1 is SGDLS and CDR2 is YYNGEE in the germline V gene. V lost 4 bases to trimming and J lost 0 bases, with 11 bases between them. The CDR3 contains 15 residues. The CDR3 spells CASSSDGSSYNEQFF. In DNA form, the CDR3 reads TGTGCCAGCAGCTCGGACGGAAGCTCCTACAATGAGCAGTTCTTC. Full variable domain (outside the CDR3, taken from reference TRBV9 and TRBJ2-1): DSGVTQTPKHLITATGQRVTLRCSPRSGDLSVYWYQQSLDQGLQFLIQYYNGEERAKGNILERFSAQQFPDLHSELNLSSLELGDSALYFCASSSDGSSYNEQFFGPGTRLTVL.

Points on this clone: In the same sample, other DNA sequences code for this CDR3. The chain employs TRBV10-3 and TRBJ2-1, with 9 bases fitting TRBD2. Germline lookup yields CDR1 ENHRY and CDR2 SYGVKD. Unmatched junction bases numbered 9, after V lost 4 bases and J lost 8 bases. The CDR3 sequence is 15 residues long. The CDR3 DNA follows: TGTGCCATCAGTGGGTTAGCGGGAGCCGCTCATGAGCAGTTCTTC. Translating gives CAISGLAGAAHEQFF.

This clone was found a few times. This chain joins TRBV14 and TRBJ1-4; no clear D. Trimming stripped 2 bases from V and 8 bases from J, with 9 bases between. The CDR3 totals 13 residues. Germline CDR1 and CDR2: SGHDN and FVKESK. The CDR3 region is CASSQYPGEKLFF. In DNA, the CDR3 is TGTGCCAGCAGCCAATATCCAGGAGAAAAACTGTTTTTT.

This clone has just a few counts. This chain links TRBV5-1 with TRBJ2-7, with D unresolved. Germline V CDR1 and CDR2: SGHRS, YFSETQ. V was cut by 4 bases and J by 6 bases, with 23 bases left in between. This CDR3 has 16 amino acids. This chain's CDR3 is CASSPKVRLKFSEQYV. The DNA of the CDR3 is TGCGCCAGCAGCCCCAAAGTCAGGCTGAAGTTCTCCGAGCAGTACGTC.

The chain is built from TRBV28 and TRBJ1-4; D is unclear. The germline V gene encodes CDR1 MDHEN and CDR2 SYDVKM. CDR3 size: 15 residues. The V and J ends lost 7 bases and 6 bases respectively, with 18 bases between them. The CDR3 is CASTSRRTEDEKLFF. The CDR3 nucleotides read TGTGCCAGCACCTCCCGGAGGACGGAAGATGAAAAACTGTTTTTT. Looking up the rest from reference TRBV28 and TRBJ1-4 gives the full variable domain: DVKVTQSSRYLVKRTGEKVFLECVQDMDHENMFWYRQDPGLGLRLIYFSYDVKMKEKGDIPEGYSVSREKKERFSLILESASTNQTSMYLCASTSRRTEDEKLFFGSGTQLSVL.

This clone was seen a few times. The chain has TRBV5-1 and TRBJ1-2; TRBD1 matches at 7 bases. Looked up from germline, CDR1 is SGHRS and CDR2 is YFSETQ. J was trimmed by 8 bases and V by 4 bases; bases with no gene match: 11. This CDR3 is built from 14 residues. CDR3: CASSRQGLSHGYTF. The CDR3 DNA follows: TGCGCCAGCAGCAGACAGGGTTTATCGCACGGCTACACCTTC.

Note on this clone: Different DNA sequences within this sample yield the same CDR3. The V gene is TRBV5-1, the J gene TRBJ2-5; D is unresolved. The germline V gene encodes CDR1 SGHRS and CDR2 YFSETQ. The CDR3 spans 14 residues. V was clipped by 0 bases and J by 1 base, with 7 bases between them. CDR3 coding DNA: TGCGCCAGCAGCTTGGAAGGACGCCAAGAGACCCAGTACTTC. Residues: CASSLEGRQETQYF.

The chain recombines TRBV15 with TRBJ1-1, with D perhaps matching TRBD1 (6 bases). The CDR3 covers 14 residues. Trimming removed 5 bases from V and 1 base from J, with 11 bases in between. Looked up from germline, CDR1 is LNHNV and CDR2 is YYDKDF (reference sequence). CDR3 sequence: CATSFGRGNTEAFF. CDR3 nucleotides: TGTGCCACCAGCTTTGGCAGGGGGAACACTGAAGCTTTCTTT.

The chain joins TRBV5-6 to TRBJ1-2; D unresolved. Germline values: CDR1 SGHDT, CDR2 YYEEEE. V shed 0 bases and J shed 3 bases, with 9 bases lying between them. This CDR3 is 14 amino acids long. The CDR3 bases are TGTGCCAGCAGCTTGGCCGGGGTTGACTATGGCTACACCTTC. It specifies CASSLAGVDYGYTF. Together with reference TRBV5-6 and TRBJ1-2, the CDR3 gives the full variable domain: DAGVTQSPTHLIKTRGQQVTLRCSPKSGHDTVSWYQQALGQGPQFIFQYYEEEERQRGNFPDRFSGHQFPNYSSELNVNALLLGDSALYLCASSLAGVDYGYTFGSGTRLTVV.

This clone was seen only a few times. V and J are TRBV7-2 and TRBJ1-5; D gene uncertain. The germline V gene has CDR1 SGHTA and CDR2 FQGNSA. This CDR3 region has 13 residues. V lost 5 bases, J lost 6 bases, and 11 bases lay in between. CDR3 amino acids: CASSHLNSQPQHF. The CDR3 region has the DNA TGTGCCAGCAGCCACCTGAATAGTCAGCCCCAGCATTTT.

This clone was counted between two and nine times. V gene TRBV5-1 combines with J gene TRBJ2-7; perhaps TRBD2 as D (6 bases). Per germline, CDR1 SGHRS and CDR2 YFSETQ. With 0 bases removed from V and 5 bases from J, the gap between germline ends came to 12 bases. The CDR3 is 14 amino acids. CDR3 sequence reads: CASSLDPGVNEQYF. The CDR3 nucleotides are TGCGCCAGCAGCTTGGATCCGGGGGTAAACGAGCAGTACTTC.

This clone was seen a few times. The V call is TRBV28, the J call TRBJ2-7; weak D call: TRBD2 (5 bases). This CDR3 spans 15 amino acids. Germline lookup yields CDR1 MDHEN and CDR2 SYDVKM. Trimming left V 6 bases short and J 0 bases short, with 15 bases between. The CDR3 coding sequence is TGTGCCAGCAGACCGGGATCCTCGAGCTCCTACGAGCAGTACGTC. It is translated as CASRPGSSSSYEQYV.